This entry lists 7 T cell receptor beta chains sequenced from one sample in a study of persistence of HIV-infected CD4 T cells. Cells were stimulated with overlapping HIV-1 Gag 15-mer peptides. Sorting selected CD4+ T cells upregulating both CD40 ligand and CD69. This was the immunoSEQ version 4 assay in survey mode. The data were produced by immunoSEQ multiplex PCR, yet TCRdb's version contains in-frame clones alone and is incomplete. The sample lists tens of thousands of clones, roughly 71% occurring once. No cognate antigen is known for these TCRs. This specimen was CD4+ T cells sorted from PBMCs after roughly 18-hour stimulation, taken from a patient who received antiretroviral therapy. These receptors originate from an adult man with HIV who was CMV-seropositive.

This clone came up a few times. The chain uses TRBV4-2 and TRBJ1-2, with a tentative D call TRBD1 (5 bases). The V gene lost 1 base and the J gene lost 3 bases, with 12 bases spanning the gap. CDR3 length equals 15 residues. Germline CDR1 and CDR2: LGHNA and YNFKEQ. This CDR3 is CASSQVDRGDYGYTF. The CDR3 nucleotides are TGTGCCAGCAGCCAAGTGGATAGAGGGGACTATGGCTACACCTTC.

The gene calls are TRBV28 and TRBJ2-2; the match to TRBD2 covers 7 bases. Trimming at V came to 2 bases and at J to 2 bases, leaving 2 bases not matched to a gene. The CDR3 sequence is 15 residues long. Germline CDR1 reads MDHEN; CDR2 reads SYDVKM. This chain's CDR3 is CASSLGGVNTGELFF. CDR3 nucleotide sequence: TGTGCCAGCAGTTTAGGGGGGGTAAACACCGGGGAGCTGTTTTTT.

The chain uses TRBV6-5 and TRBJ1-2; 8 positions agree with TRBD1. The CDR3 runs to 15 residues. The trim removed 5 bases at V and 8 bases at J, leaving 13 bases unmatched. Per the germline V gene, CDR1 is MNHEY and CDR2 is SVGAGI. CDR3 in DNA: TGTGCCAGCAGTCTAGAATCCACAGGGGGAAGGGGCTACACCTTC. Translating gives CASSLESTGGRGYTF.

The chain uses TRBV6-5 and TRBJ1-6; D is possibly TRBD1 (6 bases). This CDR3 comprises 14 residues. Germline values: CDR1 MNHEY, CDR2 SVGAGI. V was shortened by 5 bases and J by 7 bases, with 12 bases between the two germline ends. The DNA of the CDR3 is TGTGCCAGCAGTCCCGGGGGCGGGAATTCACCCCTCCACTTT. As protein: CASSPGGGNSPLHF.

The CDR3 is CASSPGTGVNEKLFF. For the CDR3, the DNA is TGTGCCAGCAGCCCCGGGACAGGGGTTAATGAAAAACTGTTTTTT. The V and J genes are TRBV11-3 and TRBJ1-4; 10 bases match TRBD1. The CDR3 contains 15 residues. V was clipped by 5 bases and J by 4 bases; unmatched bases: 4. Germline CDR1 SGHNT, CDR2 YENEEA. Full variable domain (outside the CDR3, taken from reference TRBV11-3 and TRBJ1-4): EAGVVQSPRYKIIEKKQPVAFWCNPISGHNTLYWYLQNLGQGPELLIRYENEEAVDDSQLPKDRFSAERLKGVDSTLKIQPAELGDSAVYLCASSPGTGVNEKLFFGSGTQLSVL.

This chain joins TRBV6-6 and TRBJ1-2; no clear D gene. The V gene's germline CDR1 is MNHNY and CDR2 SVGAGI (reference sequence). The V gene lost 5 bases and the J gene lost 3 bases, with 4 bases spanning the gap. CDR3 size: 11 residues. The CDR3 bases are TGTGCCAGCAGTCAGGACTATGGCTACACCTTC. Amino acids: CASSQDYGYTF.

The chain links TRBV7-8 to TRBJ1-1; 7 positions match TRBD1. Losses at the gene ends were 4 bases for V and 0 bases for J; bases not matched to a gene: 14. The CDR3 is made up of 18 amino acids. Germline V gene data show CDR1 as SGHVS and CDR2 as FQNEAQ. The CDR3 DNA sequence: TGTGCCAGCAGCTCCCTTCCAGCCAATCAGGGGGTGAACACTGAAGCTTTCTTT. It specifies CASSSLPANQGVNTEAFF.